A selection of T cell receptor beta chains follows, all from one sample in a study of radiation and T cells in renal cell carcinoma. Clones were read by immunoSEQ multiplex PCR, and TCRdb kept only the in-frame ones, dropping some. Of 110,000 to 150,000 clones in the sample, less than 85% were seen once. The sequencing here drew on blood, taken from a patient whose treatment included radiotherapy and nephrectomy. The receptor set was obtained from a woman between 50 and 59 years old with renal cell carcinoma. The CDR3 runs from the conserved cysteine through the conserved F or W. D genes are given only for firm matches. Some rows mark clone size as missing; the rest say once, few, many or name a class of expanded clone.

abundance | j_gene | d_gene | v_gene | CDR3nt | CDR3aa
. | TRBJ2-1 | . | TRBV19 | TGTGCCAGTCAATGGCAAGGGACATCTACCTACAATGAGCAGTTCTTC | CASQWQGTSTYNEQFF
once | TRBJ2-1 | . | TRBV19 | TGTGCCAGTAGTATAGCATTTGGGGATAATGAGCAGTTCTTC | CASSIAFGDNEQFF
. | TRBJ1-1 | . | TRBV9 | TGTGCCAGCAGCGGCGGGGTGCACACTGAAGCTTTCTTT | CASSGGVHTEAFF
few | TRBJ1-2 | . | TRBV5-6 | TGTGCCAGCGCCTACCGGGACACCTGGTCCGGGGGCTACACCTTC | CASAYRDTWSGGYTF
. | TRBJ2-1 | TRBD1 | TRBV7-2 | TGTGCCAGCAGCAGAACAGGGGGACTTGGGAATGAGCAGTTCTTC | CASSRTGGLGNEQFF
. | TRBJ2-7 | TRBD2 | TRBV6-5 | TGTGCCAGCAGGCCGCGGCTAGCGGGAGTCTACGAGCAGTACTTC | CASRPRLAGVYEQYF
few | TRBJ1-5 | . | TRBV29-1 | TGCAGCGTTGAGTTGGAAGGGGATCAGCCCCAGCATTTT | CSVELEGDQPQHF
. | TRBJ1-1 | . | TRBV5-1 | TGCGCCAGCAGCTTCTTGGGGGCGCTGGTCACTGAAGCTTTCTTT | CASSFLGALVTEAFF
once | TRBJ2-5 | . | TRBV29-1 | TGCAGCGTTGATGTACAAGAGACCCAGTACTTC | CSVDVQETQYF
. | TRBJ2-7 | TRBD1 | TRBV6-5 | TGTGCCAGCAGGGACAGGGCCCTTGACTACGAGCAGTACTTC | CASRDRALDYEQYF
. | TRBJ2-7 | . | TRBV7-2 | TGTGCCAGCAGCTTAACCCAGGTTATTTACGAGCAGTACTTC | CASSLTQVIYEQYF
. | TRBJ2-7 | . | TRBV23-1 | TGCGCCAGCAGCCGAAATAACGAGCAGTACTTC | CASSRNNEQYF
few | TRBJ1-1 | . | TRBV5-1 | TGCGCCAGCAGCTTGGAGGGGCGGTCCACTGAAGCTTTCTTT | CASSLEGRSTEAFF
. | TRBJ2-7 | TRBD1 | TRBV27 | TGTGACAGCGGAAGAGGGACAGGAAGCGAGCAGTACTTC | CDSGRGTGSEQYF
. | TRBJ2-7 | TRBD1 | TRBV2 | TGTGCCAGCAAGGGGGCAACCCACGAGCAGTACTTC | CASKGATHEQYF
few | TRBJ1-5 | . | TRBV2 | TGTGCCAGCAGGGAGCGAATGGGGAACTTTCAGCCCCAGCATTTT | CASRERMGNFQPQHF
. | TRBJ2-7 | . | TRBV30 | TGTGCCTGGAGCAAGGGACAACTAATCTACGAGCAGTACTTC | CAWSKGQLIYEQYF
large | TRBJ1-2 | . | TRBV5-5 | TGTGCCAGCAGCCCGGTTCCCTGGTTCTTAGGTGGCTACACCTTC | CASSPVPWFLGGYTF
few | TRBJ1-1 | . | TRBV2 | TGTGCCAGCAGTGAAGAGTATAGTGCTGAAGCTTTCTTT | CASSEEYSAEAFF
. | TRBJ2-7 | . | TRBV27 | TGTGCCAGCAGTTTATCCGGACCGAGAGAGCAGTACTTC | CASSLSGPREQYF
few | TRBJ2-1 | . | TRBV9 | TGTGCCAGCAGCGAGAGTGAGTACAATGAGCAGTTCTTC | CASSESEYNEQFF
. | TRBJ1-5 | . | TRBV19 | TGTGCCAGTAGTATACTGCAGGCGGAAAATCAGCCCCAGCATTTT | CASSILQAENQPQHF
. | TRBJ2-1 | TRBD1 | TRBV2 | TGTGCCAGCAGTCTGGACAGGGGATCCTACAATGAGCAGTTCTTC | CASSLDRGSYNEQFF
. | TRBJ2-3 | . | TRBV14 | TGTGCCAGCAGCCAAGATTACAGGGCAGATACGCAGTATTTT | CASSQDYRADTQYF
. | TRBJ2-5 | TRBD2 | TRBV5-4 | TGTGCCAGCAGCTCCCTTAGCGGGAGGGCCAGGGAGACCCAGTACTTC | CASSSLSGRARETQYF
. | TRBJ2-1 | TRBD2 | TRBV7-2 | TGTGCCAGCAGCTTGGGACTAGCGTTGGGCGAGCAGTTCTTC | CASSLGLALGEQFF